One sample yielded the 3 T cell receptor beta chains listed below, sequenced in a study of blood T cells in healthy people across ages. PCR was performed a second time for about 6 to 12 cycles using a sample-barcoded 5' primer and a J-beta primer mix. Each CDR3 protein is one row after TCRdb ran MiXCR on the 5' RACE reads. The sample has over a million distinct CDR3 sequences; roughly a quarter are singletons. In addition, the sample was reused for a study of T cells of mothers and their children.

The specimen sequenced was blood. The receptors derive from a girl aged 2-9 years in good health.

There are many counts of this clonotype. V gene TRBV7-9 combines with J gene TRBJ2-1; the match to TRBD2 covers 7 bases. This CDR3 region has 13 residues. Germline CDR1 and CDR2: SEHNR and FQNEAQ (reference sequence). V shed 9 bases, J shed 5 bases, and the junction held 7 bases outside the gene matches. CDR3 nucleotides: TGTGCCAGTTCACTAGCGTCTAACAATGAGCAGTTCTTC. This sequence encodes CASSLASNNEQFF.

This rearrangement joins TRBV7-3 to TRBJ2-5; a possible D gene is TRBD2 (6 bases). Deletions cut 3 bases from V and 5 bases from J, with 16 bases between. The V gene's germline CDR1 is SGHTA and CDR2 FQGTGA. The CDR3 is made up of 15 amino acids. CDR3 residues: CASSFGGNPQETQYF. In DNA, the CDR3 is TGTGCCAGCAGCTTTGGCGGGAACCCCCAGGAGACCCAGTACTTC.

This clonotype has only a few counts. This chain joins TRBV6-4 and TRBJ2-1; D is perhaps TRBD2 (5 bases). The V end lost 6 bases, the J end lost 5 bases, and 14 bases lay between the germline ends. CDR3 length equals 14 residues. From germline, CDR1 is MRHNA and CDR2 SNTAGT. The chain's CDR3 is CASSQKGLNNEQFF. DNA of the CDR3: TGTGCCAGCAGCCAGAAAGGACTCAACAATGAGCAGTTCTTC.